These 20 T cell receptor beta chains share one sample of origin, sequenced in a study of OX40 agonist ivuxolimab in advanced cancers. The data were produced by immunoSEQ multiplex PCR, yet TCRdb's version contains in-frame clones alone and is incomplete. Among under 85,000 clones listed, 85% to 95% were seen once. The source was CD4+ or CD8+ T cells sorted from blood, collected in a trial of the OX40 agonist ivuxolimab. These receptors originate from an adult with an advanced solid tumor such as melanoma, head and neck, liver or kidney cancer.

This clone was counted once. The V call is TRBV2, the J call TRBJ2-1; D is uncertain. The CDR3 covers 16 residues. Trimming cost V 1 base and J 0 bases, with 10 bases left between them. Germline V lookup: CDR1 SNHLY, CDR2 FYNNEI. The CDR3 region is CASSEGSLLSYNEQFF. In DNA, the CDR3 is TGTGCCAGCAGTGAAGGGAGCCTCCTCTCCTACAATGAGCAGTTCTTC.

CDR3 sequence: CASSHGQAKTQYF. CDR3 in DNA: TGCGCCAGCAGCCATGGACAGGCCAAGACCCAGTACTTC. V and J are TRBV4-1 and TRBJ2-5; 7 positions match TRBD1. With 3 bases clipped from V and 6 bases from J, the junction kept 4 bases outside the gene matches. Looked up from germline, CDR1 is MGHRA and CDR2 is YSYEKL. The CDR3 contains 13 residues.

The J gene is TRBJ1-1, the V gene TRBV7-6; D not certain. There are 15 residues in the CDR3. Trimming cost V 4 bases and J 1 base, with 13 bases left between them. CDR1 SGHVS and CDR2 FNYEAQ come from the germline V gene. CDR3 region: CASSSPGAANTEAFF. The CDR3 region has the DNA TGTGCCAGCAGCTCCCCCGGAGCAGCGAACACTGAAGCTTTCTTT.

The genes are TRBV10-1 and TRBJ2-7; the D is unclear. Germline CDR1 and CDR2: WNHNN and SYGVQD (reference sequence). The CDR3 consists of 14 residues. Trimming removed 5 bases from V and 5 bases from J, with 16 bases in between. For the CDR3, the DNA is TGCGCCAGCAGTCCTTCAGTGGGGTCCCACGAGCAGTACTTC. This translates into CASSPSVGSHEQYF.

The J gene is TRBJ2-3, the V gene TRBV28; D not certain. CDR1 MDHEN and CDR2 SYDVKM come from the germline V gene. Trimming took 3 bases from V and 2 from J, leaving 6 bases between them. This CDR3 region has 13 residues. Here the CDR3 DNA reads TGTGCCAGCAGTTTCACGGCCACAGATACGCAGTATTTT. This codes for CASSFTATDTQYF.

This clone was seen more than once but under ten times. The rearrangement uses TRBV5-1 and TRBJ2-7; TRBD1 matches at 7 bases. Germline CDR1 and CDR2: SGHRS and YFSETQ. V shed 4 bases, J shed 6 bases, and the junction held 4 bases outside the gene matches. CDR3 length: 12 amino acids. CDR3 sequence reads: CASSPGTVEQYF. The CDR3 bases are TGCGCCAGCAGCCCTGGGACAGTCGAGCAGTACTTC.

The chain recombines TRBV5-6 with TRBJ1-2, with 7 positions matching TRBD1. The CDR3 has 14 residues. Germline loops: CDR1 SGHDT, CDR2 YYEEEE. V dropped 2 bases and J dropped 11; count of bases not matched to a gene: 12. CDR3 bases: TGTGCCAGCAGCTTCGGGTCCGGAGGGGGCTTATACACCTTC. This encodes CASSFGSGGGLYTF.

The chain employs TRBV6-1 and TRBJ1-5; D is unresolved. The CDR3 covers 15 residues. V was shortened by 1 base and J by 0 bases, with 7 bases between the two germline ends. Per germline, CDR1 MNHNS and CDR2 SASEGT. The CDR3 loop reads CASSEGYGSNQPQHF. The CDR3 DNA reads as TGTGCCAGCAGTGAAGGGTATGGTAGCAATCAGCCCCAGCATTTT.

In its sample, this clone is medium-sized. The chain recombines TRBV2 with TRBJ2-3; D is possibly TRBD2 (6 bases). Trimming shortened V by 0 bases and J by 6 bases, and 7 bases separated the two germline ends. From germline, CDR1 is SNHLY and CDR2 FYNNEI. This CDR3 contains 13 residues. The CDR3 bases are TGTGCCAGCAGTGAAGCTGGGAGGGATACGCAGTATTTT. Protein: CASSEAGRDTQYF. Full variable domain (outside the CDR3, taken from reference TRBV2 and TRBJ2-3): EPEVTQTPSHQVTQMGQEVILRCVPISNHLYFYWYRQILGQKVEFLVSFYNNEISEKSEIFDDQFSVERPDGSNFTLKIRSTKLEDSAMYFCASSEAGRDTQYFGPGTRLTVL.

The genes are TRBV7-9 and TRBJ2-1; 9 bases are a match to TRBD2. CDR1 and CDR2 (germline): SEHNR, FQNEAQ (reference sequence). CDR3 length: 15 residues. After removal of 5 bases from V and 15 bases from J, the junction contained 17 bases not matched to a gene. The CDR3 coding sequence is TGTGCCAGCAGCGCCCCCTCTCCGGGACTAGCCTCGGGGTTCTTC. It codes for CASSAPSPGLASGFF.

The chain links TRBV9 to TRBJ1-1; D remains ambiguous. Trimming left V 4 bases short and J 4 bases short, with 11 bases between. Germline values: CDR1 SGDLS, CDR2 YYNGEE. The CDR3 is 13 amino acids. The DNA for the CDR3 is TGTGCCAGCAGCCCTCGACGGGCCACTGAAGCTTTCTTT. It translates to CASSPRRATEAFF.

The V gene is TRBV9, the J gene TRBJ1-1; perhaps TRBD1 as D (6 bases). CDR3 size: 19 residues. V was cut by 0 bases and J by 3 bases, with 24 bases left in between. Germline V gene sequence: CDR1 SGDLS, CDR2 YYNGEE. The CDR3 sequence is CASSVEAVDPWEGDTEAFF. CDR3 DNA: TGTGCCAGCAGCGTAGAAGCTGTAGATCCTTGGGAGGGGGACACTGAAGCTTTCTTT.

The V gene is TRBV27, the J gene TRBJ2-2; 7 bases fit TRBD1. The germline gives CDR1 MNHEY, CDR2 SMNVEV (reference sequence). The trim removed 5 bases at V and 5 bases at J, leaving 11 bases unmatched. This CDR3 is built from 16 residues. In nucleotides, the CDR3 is TGTGCCAGCAGTCCAACACAGGGGCGTCGAACCGGGGAGCTGTTTTTT. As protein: CASSPTQGRRTGELFF.

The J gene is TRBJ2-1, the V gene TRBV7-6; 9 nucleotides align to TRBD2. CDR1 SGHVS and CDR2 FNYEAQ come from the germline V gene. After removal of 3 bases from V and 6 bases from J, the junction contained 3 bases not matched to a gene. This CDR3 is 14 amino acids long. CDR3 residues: CASSFLAGINEQFF. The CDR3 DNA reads TGTGCCAGCAGCTTTCTAGCGGGAATCAATGAGCAGTTCTTC.

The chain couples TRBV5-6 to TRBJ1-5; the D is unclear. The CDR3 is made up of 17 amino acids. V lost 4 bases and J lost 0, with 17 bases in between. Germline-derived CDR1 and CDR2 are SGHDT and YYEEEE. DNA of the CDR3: TGTGCCAGCAGCCGTCAATACCCCCCAAATAGCAATCAGCCCCAGCATTTT. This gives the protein CASSRQYPPNSNQPQHF.

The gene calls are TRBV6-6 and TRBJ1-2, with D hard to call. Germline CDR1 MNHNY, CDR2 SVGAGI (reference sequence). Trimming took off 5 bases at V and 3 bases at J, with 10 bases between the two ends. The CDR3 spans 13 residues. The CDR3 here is CASSTGAHYGYTF. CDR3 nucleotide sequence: TGTGCCAGCAGTACGGGTGCGCACTATGGCTACACCTTC.

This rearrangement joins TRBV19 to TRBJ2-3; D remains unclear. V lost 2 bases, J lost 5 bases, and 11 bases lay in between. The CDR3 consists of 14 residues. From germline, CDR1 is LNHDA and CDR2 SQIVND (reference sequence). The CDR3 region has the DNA TGTGCCAGTAGTATATTTGGGTGGGGAGATACGCAGTATTTT. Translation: CASSIFGWGDTQYF.

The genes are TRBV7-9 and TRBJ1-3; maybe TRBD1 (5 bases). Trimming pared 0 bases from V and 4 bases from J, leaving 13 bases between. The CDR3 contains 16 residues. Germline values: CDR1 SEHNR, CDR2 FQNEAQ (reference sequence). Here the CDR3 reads CASSLAVRENGNTIYF. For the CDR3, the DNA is TGTGCCAGCAGCTTAGCAGTCAGGGAGAACGGAAACACCATATATTTT.

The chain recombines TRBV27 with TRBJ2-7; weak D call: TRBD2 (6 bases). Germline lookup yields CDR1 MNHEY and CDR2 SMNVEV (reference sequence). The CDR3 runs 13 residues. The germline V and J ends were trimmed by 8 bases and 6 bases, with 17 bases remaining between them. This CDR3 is CASRRGPVVEQYF. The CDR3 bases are TGTGCCAGCCGGAGGGGCCCCGTGGTCGAGCAGTACTTC.

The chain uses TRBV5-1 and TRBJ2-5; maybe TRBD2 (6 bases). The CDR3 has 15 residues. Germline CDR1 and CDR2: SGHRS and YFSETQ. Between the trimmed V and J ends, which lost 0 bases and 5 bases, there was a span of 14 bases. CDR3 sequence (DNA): TGCGCCAGCAGCTTGGTCGCGGGACCACGGGAGACCCAGTACTTC. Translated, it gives CASSLVAGPRETQYF. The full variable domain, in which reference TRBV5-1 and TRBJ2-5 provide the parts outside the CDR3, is KAGVTQTPRYLIKTRGQQVTLSCSPISGHRSVSWYQQTPGQGLQFLFEYFSETQRNKGNFPGRFSGRQFSNSRSEMNVSTLELGDSALYLCASSLVAGPRETQYFGPGTRLLVL.